This record concerns one TCR beta chain sequence. Authors' data handling: The assay estimated nucleated cells by amplifying reference gene primers. TCRdb's table, derived via immunoSEQ multiplex PCR, lists solely in-frame clones and lacks some. V and J calls and clone size follow that table, whereas D and trimming were derived from the DNA. The sample carries around 190,000 clones, roughly nine tenths recorded once. These data belong to a study of blood T cell repertoires in COVID-19. Whole-study context: Samples taken during acute and convalescent COVID-19 were collected in the United States, Italy and Spain.

Germline V gene data show CDR1 as MNHEY and CDR2 as SVGAGI. Losses at the gene ends were 5 bases for V and 0 bases for J; bases not matched to a gene: 6. The CDR3 covers 15 residues. The V and J genes are TRBV6-5 and TRBJ2-7, with TRBD2 identical over 8 bases. The clonotype comes from a man aged 18 to 30 who had recovered from COVID-19. Sequencing was carried out using peripheral blood. In nucleotides, the CDR3 is TGTGCCAGCAGTATGACTAGCGTGAGCTCCTACGAGCAGTACTTC. Encoded protein: CASSMTSVSSYEQYF.